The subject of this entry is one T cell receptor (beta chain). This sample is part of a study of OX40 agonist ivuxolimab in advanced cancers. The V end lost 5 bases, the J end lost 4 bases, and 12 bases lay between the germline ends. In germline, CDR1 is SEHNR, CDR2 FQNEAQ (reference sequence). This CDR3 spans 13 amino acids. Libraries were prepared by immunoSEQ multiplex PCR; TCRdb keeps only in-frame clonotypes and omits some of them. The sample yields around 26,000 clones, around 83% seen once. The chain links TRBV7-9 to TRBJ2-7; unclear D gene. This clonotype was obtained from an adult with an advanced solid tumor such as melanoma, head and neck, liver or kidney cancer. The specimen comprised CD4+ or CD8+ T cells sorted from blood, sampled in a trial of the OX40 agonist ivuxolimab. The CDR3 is CASSPSTDYEQYF. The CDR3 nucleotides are TGTGCCAGCAGCCCATCGACCGATTACGAGCAGTACTTC. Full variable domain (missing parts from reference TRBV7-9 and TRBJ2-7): DTGVSQNPRHKITKRGQNVTFRCDPISEHNRLYWYRQTLGQGPEFLTYFQNEAQLEKSRLLSDRFSAERPKGSFSTLEIQRTEQGDSAMYLCASSPSTDYEQYFGPGTRLTVT.